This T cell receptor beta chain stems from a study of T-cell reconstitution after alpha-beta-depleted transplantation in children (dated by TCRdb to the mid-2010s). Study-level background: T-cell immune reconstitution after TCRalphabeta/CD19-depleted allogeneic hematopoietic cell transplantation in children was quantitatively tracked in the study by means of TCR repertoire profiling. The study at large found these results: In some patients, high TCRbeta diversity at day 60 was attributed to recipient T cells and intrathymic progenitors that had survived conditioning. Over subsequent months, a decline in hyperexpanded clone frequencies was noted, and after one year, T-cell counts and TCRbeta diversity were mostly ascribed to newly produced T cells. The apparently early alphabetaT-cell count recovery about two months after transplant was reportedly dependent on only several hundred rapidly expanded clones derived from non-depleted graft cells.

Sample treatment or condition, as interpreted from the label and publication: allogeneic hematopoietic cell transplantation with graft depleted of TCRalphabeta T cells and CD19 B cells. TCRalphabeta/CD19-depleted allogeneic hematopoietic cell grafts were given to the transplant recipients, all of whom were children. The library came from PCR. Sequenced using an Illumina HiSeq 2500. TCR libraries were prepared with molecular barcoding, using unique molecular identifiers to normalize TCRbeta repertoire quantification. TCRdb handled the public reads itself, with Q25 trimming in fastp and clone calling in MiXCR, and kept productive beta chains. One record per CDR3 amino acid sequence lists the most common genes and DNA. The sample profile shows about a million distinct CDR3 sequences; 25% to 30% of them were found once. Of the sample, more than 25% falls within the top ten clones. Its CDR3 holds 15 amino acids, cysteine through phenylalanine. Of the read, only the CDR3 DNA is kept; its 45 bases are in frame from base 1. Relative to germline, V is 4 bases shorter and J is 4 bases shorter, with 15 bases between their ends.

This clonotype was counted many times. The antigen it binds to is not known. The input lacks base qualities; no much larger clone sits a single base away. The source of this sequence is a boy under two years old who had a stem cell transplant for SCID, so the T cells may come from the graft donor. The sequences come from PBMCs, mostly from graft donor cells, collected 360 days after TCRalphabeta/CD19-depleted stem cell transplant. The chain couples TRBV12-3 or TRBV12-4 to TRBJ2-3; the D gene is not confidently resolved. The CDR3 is CASSSLQAWADTQYF. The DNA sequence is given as TGTGCCAGCAGTTCTTTGCAAGCGTGGGCAGATACGCAGTATTTT.